This TCR beta chain originates from a study of response to subunit inactivated influenza vaccine. General study points: Each seasonal influenza vaccination recruits few new T cells, the authors suggested.

TCRdb reprocessed the RT-PCR reads via MiXCR and lists one record per CDR3 protein. The sample holds 290,000 or so distinct CDR3 sequences, about 20% seen once. This clonotype was seen more than once but under ten times. What it binds is unknown. The V and J ends lost 1 base and 0 bases respectively, with 7 bases between them. The CDR3 spans 15 residues. The germline V gene has CDR1 MNHNS and CDR2 SASEGT. The sample in question was PBMCs from blood, obtained about 20 months after vaccination. The TCR sequence derives from a man between 50 and 75 years old who received an inactivated influenza vaccine. This chain uses TRBV6-1 with TRBJ1-5, with D maybe TRBD1 (5 bases). The CDR3 DNA sequence: TGTGCCAGCAGTGAAGGGGGGGTTAGCAATCAGCCCCAGCATTTT. It encodes CASSEGGVSNQPQHF.